This T cell receptor (beta chain) was obtained from a study of low-dose radiotherapy and immunotherapy resistance in tumors. Across the study: Cohort 2 patients were irradiated with 1 Gy every two weeks, reaching 13 Gy over 26 weeks. With TRAV- and TRBV-specific primers, first-strand cDNA was made, covering the alpha and beta chains.

The CDR3 spans 14 residues. Germline lookup yields CDR1 MNHNY and CDR2 SVGAGI (reference sequence). After removal of 6 bases from V and 6 bases from J, the junction contained 10 bases not matched to a gene. Time point indicated: after trial treatment. Treatment specified: LDRT plus nivolumab, ipilimumab, low-dose cyclophosphamide and aspirin (RACIN trial). Administered to the donors were nivolumab, ipilimumab, aspirin, low-dose cyclophosphamide and low-dose radiotherapy. Patients deemed eligible presented with advanced solid tumors lacking tumor-infiltrating lymphocytes. PCR amplification of the TCRs was performed with Phusion for 20 to 25 PCR cycles, and it relied on a constant-region primer together with a V-primer adapter. Each CDR3 protein is one row after TCRdb ran MiXCR on the reads. The sample shows some 53,000 distinct CDR3 sequences, 33% of them seen only once. The table lists this clonotype with a count of one.

This receptor was taken from a male donor with rectosigmoid adenocarcinoma. Sequenced material: PBMCs, taken after low-dose radiotherapy plus immunotherapy. This rearrangement joins TRBV6-6 to TRBJ1-2, with TRBD1 matching over 7 bases. The CDR3 region is CASRQQGLNDGYTF. The CDR3 DNA sequence: TGTGCCAGCAGACAACAGGGGTTGAATGATGGCTACACCTTC.